The clone carrying this TCR beta chain was counted only a few times. The CDR3 loop spans 15 amino acids. From germline, CDR1 is SGDLS and CDR2 YYNGEE. The V gene end was trimmed by 1 base and the J gene end by 7 bases; junction bases not matched to a gene: 6. These data are taken from a study of blood T cells in healthy people across ages. The authors ran a second PCR of roughly 6 to 11 cycles using a sample-barcoded 5' primer and a J-beta primer mix. One entry per CDR3 protein results from TCRdb running MiXCR on the 5' RACE reads. Here the sample spans around 710,000 distinct CDR3 sequences, 35% to 45% being singletons.

This TCR was recovered from a woman aged 55-69 years in good health. J is TRBJ1-4 and V is TRBV9; 8 nucleotides agree with TRBD1. The material sequenced was blood. CDR3: CASSVQGARGEKLFF. CDR3 nucleotide sequence: TGTGCCAGCAGCGTACAGGGGGCGCGTGGTGAAAAACTGTTTTTT.